The clone carrying this T cell receptor (beta chain) has just one count. Antigen: not known. A much more abundant neighbour one base away suggests this may be a read error. The data are from a study of read filtering for tumor transcriptome and immune sequencing. Study context: By R-ISS, stages I, II and III held 8, 16 and 7 patients. Regarding the study as a whole: In IR-seq, single-read clonotypes were 75% to 90% of clonotypes but approximately 3.2% of reads.

The library was built from about 0.4 ug RNA with molecular barcoded adaptors for alpha/delta and beta/gamma chains. Each CDR3 protein is one row after TCRdb ran MiXCR on the reads. The table shows about 40,000 distinct CDR3 sequences, with 10% to 15% occurring only once. The germline V gene encodes CDR1 GTSNPN and CDR2 SVGIG (reference sequence). The CDR3 is 14 amino acids. Every patient had bone marrow sampled while the disease was active. The chain uses TRBV30 and TRBJ2-2, with D possibly TRBD2 on 5 matching bases. This receptor was taken from a donor at least 40 years old with multiple myeloma. The sample taken for sequencing was a population of CD138-negative cells sorted from bone marrow. CDR3 protein: CAWKRNSNTGELLF. The DNA for the CDR3 is TGTGCCTGGAAGAGGAACTCGAACACCGGGGAGCTGCTTTTT.